Sequencing of this TCR beta chain was carried out in a study of blood T cell repertoires in COVID-19 (dated by TCRdb to 2019 to 2021). About the study as a whole: Samples covering the acute and convalescent phases of COVID-19 were provided by collaborators in the United States, Italy and Spain. The material from the prospective study consisted of cDNA or gDNA derived from T cells, B-cell-depleted T cells, or PBMCs. Deeply sampled blood TCRbeta repertoires from subjects exposed to, actively infected with, or recovered from COVID-19 were included in the dataset. The repertoires were released in a freely available public database intended as a resource for research on the immune response to SARS-CoV-2. The samples were drawn from the first 160 participants of the ongoing ImmuneRACE study and from about 1,200 subjects provided by 6 global collaborators. Nearly every sample came with metadata listing a de-identified subject ID, COVID-19 status, age in years and sex. Where available, HLA class I and class II types were obtained from metadata supplied by the sample provider rather than from assay-based typing.

Collaborating institutions collected whole blood in K2EDTA tubes following their own protocols. For TCRbeta analysis, collaborator samples were shipped as frozen whole blood, as isolated PBMCs, or as DNA extracted from either sample type. Unmatched junction bases come to 6, with V trimmed by 1 base and J by 2 bases. The CDR3 goes from the cysteine to the phenylalanine over 16 residues. CDR3 DNA only is kept here, 48 bases in frame from base 1. Sequences SGHNT (CDR1) and YENEEA (CDR2) are obtained from the germline V gene. Here is what the overall study found, with its caveats: How much clinical and demographic metadata was included differed by source and by participant, and the metadata was provided uncurated.

TCRbeta CDR3 regions were amplified from genomic DNA by means of the immunoSEQ Assay, a bias-controlled multiplex PCR. The authors' pipeline ran thus. Nucleated cell counts per sample were estimated from amplification of reference gene primers within the assay. To quantify the absolute abundance of each unique TCRbeta CDR3 rearrangement, sequence reads were collapsed and filtered. Productive Simpson clonality was computed per sample as the square root of Simpson's diversity index over productive rearrangements. The table was pulled from immuneACCESS by TCRdb, which kept in-frame rearrangements only. Such tables lose some clones; where checked, under half of the loss comes from unresolved V genes, and the rest has no known cause. V and J calls plus clone size are reproduced from that table; the DNA served to infer D and trimming. Within this sample are 150,000 to 180,000 clones, with approximately 83% of them counted one time only. The ten largest clones take up about 29% of the sample.

A remark on this clone: The antigen this receptor binds is unknown. No clone much larger than this one lies a single base away; base qualities are absent.

The receptor's source is a woman aged 60-70 years with acute or convalescent COVID-19. Sequencing input: peripheral blood. The chain uses TRBV11-3 and TRBJ2-3, and 7 junctional nucleotides match TRBD2. CDR3 region: CASSLVGGGVTDTQYF. The DNA is as follows: TGTGCCAGCAGCTTAGTTGGCGGGGGAGTCACAGATACGCAGTATTTT.